Below, 24 T cell receptor beta chains from the same sample are listed, as sequenced in a study of T cell repertoires in cytomegalovirus infection. TCRdb called the reads again in MiXCR, with one record for every CDR3 protein. The sample comprises about 260,000 distinct CDR3 sequences, about an eighth of which are singletons, and 8.8% rests with the top ten. Sequencing was carried out using PBMCs. The receptors shown here come from a human donor in good health (CMV status not recorded). Some clones in this sample may be carry-over from other donors' samples.

Only a few counts were recorded for this clonotype. This chain links TRBV2 with TRBJ2-7; D uncertain. Germline V lookup: CDR1 SNHLY, CDR2 FYNNEI. The CDR3 covers 12 residues. Between the trimmed V and J ends, which lost 8 bases and 1 base, there was a span of 9 bases. CDR3 loop: CASLRSSYEQYF. CDR3 nucleotides: TGTGCCAGCCTACGGAGTTCCTACGAGCAGTACTTC.

V gene TRBV13 combines with J gene TRBJ2-1; TRBD2 might be the D (6 bases). The CDR3 covers 21 residues. Trimming took off 3 bases at V and 3 bases at J, with 30 bases between the two ends. Germline V CDR1 and CDR2: PRHDT, FYEKMQ (reference sequence). Here the CDR3 reads CASSLSLPQSQGGGHYNEQFF. The CDR3 bases are TGTGCCAGCAGCTTGTCTCTACCGCAGAGCCAGGGAGGAGGCCACTACAATGAGCAGTTCTTC.

This chain uses TRBV7-3 with TRBJ2-6; tentative D call: TRBD1 (5 bases). Germline CDR1 is SGHTA and CDR2 is FQGTGA. The CDR3 is made up of 17 amino acids. Trimming took 5 bases from V and 2 from J, leaving 16 bases between them. CDR3 protein: CASSQPIGAAGANVLTF. The CDR3 DNA reads TGTGCCAGCAGCCAACCAATAGGGGCGGCTGGGGCCAACGTCCTGACTTTC.

This clonotype was seen only a few times. V is TRBV11-2 and J is TRBJ2-5; the D gene could be TRBD1 or TRBD2 (6 bases each). Germline V gives CDR1 SGHAT, CDR2 FQNNGV. With 0 bases removed from V and 1 base from J, the gap between germline ends came to 12 bases. The CDR3 is made up of 16 amino acids. CDR3: CASSLEPRGRQETQYF. The CDR3 nucleotides read TGTGCCAGCAGCTTAGAGCCCCGGGGGCGCCAAGAGACCCAGTACTTC.

This clonotype was recorded at least ten times. CDR3 sequence reads: CASSLKQGANTGELFF. The CDR3, as DNA: TGTGCCAGCAGTTTAAAGCAGGGGGCTAACACCGGGGAGCTGTTTTTT. The rearrangement uses TRBV27 and TRBJ2-2; 8 positions match TRBD1. From germline, CDR1 is MNHEY and CDR2 SMNVEV (reference sequence). Trimming cost V 2 bases and J 2 bases; bases outside gene matches: 4. The CDR3 sequence is 16 residues long.

This clonotype was detected many times. This chain uses TRBV6-5 with TRBJ1-6; no clear D. V was cut by 0 bases and J by 10 bases, with 10 bases left in between. In germline, CDR1 is MNHEY, CDR2 SVGAGI. The CDR3 spans 14 residues. The CDR3 sequence is CASSYSVAGSPLHF. CDR3 bases: TGTGCCAGCAGTTACTCGGTGGCGGGGTCACCCCTCCACTTT.

This clonotype was observed a handful of times. The genes are TRBV5-8 and TRBJ2-1; the match to TRBD1 covers 12 bases. Trimming took 4 bases from V and 8 from J; bases not matched to a gene: 10. CDR3 size: 16 residues. Germline V gene lookup returns CDR1 SGHTS and CDR2 YDEGEE. The DNA of the CDR3 is TGTGCCAGCAGCCAGGACCCGGGACAGGGGGCATATGAGCAGTTCTTC. Protein sequence: CASSQDPGQGAYEQFF.

This chain connects TRBV5-6 to TRBJ2-7; possibly TRBD2 for D (5 bases). V shed 3 bases and J shed 0 bases, with 19 bases lying between them. The CDR3 is 17 residues long. The germline gives CDR1 SGHDT, CDR2 YYEEEE. Here the CDR3 reads CASSSRGSIPGSYEQYF. The CDR3 DNA reads TGTGCCAGCAGCTCCCGAGGGTCGATCCCCGGCTCCTACGAGCAGTACTTC.

This clonotype showed up many times. J is TRBJ1-4 and V is TRBV7-8; a weak D match, TRBD1 (5 bases). CDR3 size: 16 residues. V was trimmed by 5 bases and J by 6 bases, leaving 19 bases between them. Germline CDR1 SGHVS, CDR2 FQNEAQ. The CDR3 is CASSAPRDLADEKLFF. The DNA of the CDR3 is TGTGCCAGCAGCGCACCCCGGGACCTTGCTGATGAAAAACTGTTTTTT.

This clonotype was seen many times. The chain uses TRBV10-3 and TRBJ1-1, with 7 positions matching TRBD1. CDR1 is ENHRY and CDR2 is SYGVKD in the germline V gene. With V trimmed by 2 bases and J by 7 bases, 1 base remained unmatched. The CDR3 has 12 amino acids. The chain's CDR3 is CAISERTGEAFF. In DNA form, the CDR3 reads TGTGCCATCAGTGAGAGGACAGGTGAAGCTTTCTTT.

This clonotype was seen many times. The gene calls are TRBV11-2 and TRBJ2-1; 9 bases agree with TRBD1. V shed 6 bases, J shed 12 bases, and the junction held 6 bases outside the gene matches. Germline CDR1 and CDR2: SGHAT and FQNNGV. The length of the CDR3 is 12 residues. The CDR3 loop is CASRAGTGWQFF. CDR3 bases: TGTGCCAGCAGGGCCGGGACAGGGTGGCAGTTCTTC.

This clonotype was seen only a few times. This chain links TRBV6-2 or TRBV6-3 with TRBJ2-6; 12 positions match TRBD2. The germline V gene has CDR1 MNHEY and CDR2 SVGEGT. There are 19 residues in the CDR3. J was trimmed by 3 bases and V by 0 bases; bases with no gene match: 6. The CDR3 here is CASSYSLAGGPVGANVLTF. Here the CDR3 DNA reads TGTGCCAGCAGTTACTCTCTAGCGGGGGGGCCAGTTGGGGCCAACGTCCTGACTTTC.

The rearrangement links TRBV29-1 to TRBJ2-5; no definite D call. The CDR3 sequence is 13 residues long. V was shortened by 6 bases and J by 1 base, with 12 bases between the two germline ends. Germline CDR1 SQVTM, CDR2 ANQGSEA. CDR3 region: CSVQMVVQETQYF. The CDR3 bases are TGCAGCGTCCAAATGGTAGTCCAAGAGACCCAGTACTTC.

This clonotype appeared many times. The chain is built from TRBV7-8 and TRBJ2-5, with TRBD2 identical over 11 bases. The CDR3 runs 17 residues. V was pared by 0 bases and J by 1 base, with 4 bases of the junction left unmatched. CDR1 is SGHVS and CDR2 is FQNEAQ in the germline V gene. CDR3 DNA sequence: TGTGCCAGCAGCTTAGCGCTAGCGGGAGGCTCCCAAGAGACCCAGTACTTC. Encoded protein: CASSLALAGGSQETQYF.

The gene calls are TRBV6-2 or TRBV6-3 and TRBJ2-1; 8 nucleotides agree with TRBD2. J was trimmed by 1 base and V by 4 bases; bases with no gene match: 3. The CDR3 totals 15 residues. The germline CDR1 and CDR2 sequences are MNHEY and SVGEGT. The CDR3 loop reads CASSLLAVSYNEQFF. The CDR3 DNA reads TGTGCCAGCAGTTTACTAGCGGTTTCCTACAATGAGCAGTTCTTC.

This clonotype came up a few times. This chain uses TRBV7-9 with TRBJ2-7, with a tentative D call TRBD1 (6 bases). Germline V gene data show CDR1 as SEHNR and CDR2 as FQNEAQ (reference sequence). This CDR3 comprises 16 residues. The V end lost 5 bases, the J end lost 0 bases, and 17 bases lay between the germline ends. CDR3 sequence: CASSRNFRGYSYEQYF. The CDR3 bases are TGTGCCAGCAGCCGGAATTTCAGGGGTTACTCCTACGAGCAGTACTTC.

This clonotype came up many times. The chain employs TRBV7-6 and TRBJ2-1; 10 bases fit TRBD2. J was trimmed by 3 bases and V by 0 bases; bases with no gene match: 5. Looked up from germline, CDR1 is SGHVS and CDR2 is FNYEAQ. This CDR3 comprises 17 residues. CDR3 sequence (DNA): TGTGCCAGCAGCTTAGCGAGTGCTAGCGGGAGCTACAATGAGCAGTTCTTC. Its translation is CASSLASASGSYNEQFF. The full variable domain, in which reference TRBV7-6 and TRBJ2-1 provide the parts outside the CDR3, is GAGVSQSPRYKVTKRGQDVALRCDPISGHVSLYWYRQALGQGPEFLTYFNYEAQQDKSGLPNDRFSAERPEGSISTLTIQRTEQRDSAMYRCASSLASASGSYNEQFFGPGTRLTVL.

The chain is built from TRBV20-1 and TRBJ1-2; 11 bases agree with TRBD1. The CDR3 is made up of 14 amino acids. Germline lookup yields CDR1 DFQATT and CDR2 SNEGSKA (reference sequence). Unmatched junction bases numbered 8, after V lost 4 bases and J lost 7 bases. The CDR3 is CSAIDGQGASGYTF. The CDR3 DNA is TGCAGTGCTATTGACGGACAGGGGGCCTCTGGCTACACCTTC.

This clonotype was seen only a few times. J is TRBJ1-1 and V is TRBV5-1; 10 bases align to TRBD1. V shed 0 bases and J 5 bases; nucleotides not matched to a gene: 4. CDR3 length: 15 residues. From germline, CDR1 is SGHRS and CDR2 YFSETQ. The CDR3, as DNA: TGCGCCAGCAGCTTGGAGCGGACAGGGGGAACTGAAGCTTTCTTT. This sequence encodes CASSLERTGGTEAFF.

As concerns this clonotype: This may stem from a read error, because a much larger clone lies one nucleotide away. The V gene is TRBV4-2, the J gene TRBJ2-1; D could derive from TRBD1 or TRBD2 (6 bases each). Germline V gene data show CDR1 as LGHNA and CDR2 as YNFKEQ. The CDR3 is 17 amino acids. In DNA form, the CDR3 reads TGTGCCAGCAGCCAAGACCCCGGGGGCTTGTCCTTCAATGAGCAGTTCTTC. Translating gives CASSQDPGGLSFNEQFF.

This clonotype has a handful of counts. The genes are TRBV28 and TRBJ1-3; D not resolved. CDR1 and CDR2 (germline): MDHEN, SYDVKM. V shed 2 bases and J shed 2 bases, with 10 bases lying between them. This CDR3 contains 15 residues. The CDR3 region has the DNA TGTGCCAGCAGTTTAGGTGGAGAGACTGGAAACACCATATATTTT. Translating gives CASSLGGETGNTIYF.

The V gene is TRBV24-1, the J gene TRBJ2-1; D is perhaps TRBD2 (6 bases). The CDR3 has 16 residues. V gave up 3 bases and J gave up 7 bases, with 18 bases separating them. The germline CDR1 and CDR2 sequences are KGHDR and SFDVKD. The CDR3 reads CATSDPTGTPMNEQFF. In nucleotides, the CDR3 is TGTGCCACCAGTGATCCCACCGGGACTCCTATGAATGAGCAGTTCTTC.

This clonotype was seen many times. The chain links TRBV20-1 to TRBJ2-1; D not resolved. Trimming removed 5 bases from V and 7 bases from J, with 6 bases in between. Germline V CDR1 and CDR2: DFQATT, SNEGSKA (reference sequence). This CDR3 has 10 residues. The CDR3 sequence: CSADGNEQFF. CDR3 nucleotide sequence: TGCAGTGCTGACGGGAATGAGCAGTTCTTC.

There are many counts of this clonotype. The chain links TRBV5-6 to TRBJ2-7, with 9 bases matching TRBD1. Germline CDR1 reads SGHDT; CDR2 reads YYEEEE. The CDR3 extends over 15 amino acids. The V gene end was trimmed by 3 bases and the J gene end by 2 bases; junction bases not matched to a gene: 6. The CDR3 DNA sequence: TGTGCCAGCAGCTCACCGGGACAGGGTGCCTACGAGCAGTACTTC. Residues: CASSSPGQGAYEQYF.